The table lists the clone carrying this TCR beta chain with a few counts. These data originate in a study of blood T cell repertoires in COVID-19. In the original processing: Nucleated cell number was recorded as an estimate derived from reference gene primer amplification. Sequencing used immunoSEQ multiplex PCR; TCRdb keeps in-frame clones, though not all of them. D and trimming were read from the DNA, whereas the V and J calls and clone size are those reported in that table. The sample has about 61,000 clones, approximately 80% seen once. The CDR3 runs 15 residues. Germline V gene data show CDR1 as SGHRS and CDR2 as YFSETQ. V lost 4 bases to trimming and J lost 1 base, with 14 bases between them.

The sample comprised peripheral blood. The chain recombines TRBV5-1 with TRBJ1-1, with D hard to call. This TCR derives from an elderly man with active or convalescent COVID-19. The CDR3 DNA reads as TGCGCCAGCAGCCTGGGGAGGACGCCGAACACTGAAGCTTTCTTT. It encodes CASSLGRTPNTEAFF.